The sequence of this T cell receptor beta chain was determined in a study of T cell responses to AZD1222 COVID-19 vaccine. Profiling relied on immunoSEQ multiplex PCR, and the TCRdb table lists in-frame clones only, not all of them. The sample lists approximately 210,000 clones; roughly 90% were seen once. CDR3 size: 13 residues. V lost 6 bases to trimming and J lost 2 bases, with 11 bases between them. CDR1 and CDR2 (germline): MNHEY, SMNVEV (reference sequence). The chain carries TRBV27 and TRBJ2-7; a weak D match, TRBD1 (5 bases). This clonotype was obtained from an adult who received the AZD1222 COVID-19 vaccine. The starting material was peripheral blood, obtained 28 days after the second AZD1222 dose. Here the CDR3 DNA reads TGTGCCAGCAGCCACGACAGTACCTACGAGCAGTACTTC. Translation: CASSHDSTYEQYF.